The 18 T cell receptor beta chains listed next were all sequenced from one sample in a study of cytotoxic CD8 clonotypes in ibrutinib-treated CLL. TCRdb keeps only in-frame clones here, not all; method: immunoSEQ multiplex PCR. The sample holds some 43,000 clones, 69% seen once. This material consisted of PBMCs, taken after 12 months of ibrutinib treatment. The receptor set was obtained from a human donor with chronic lymphocytic leukemia.

The chain is built from TRBV5-1 and TRBJ2-4; tentative D call: TRBD1 (6 bases). This CDR3 has 14 amino acids. Germline V gene data show CDR1 as SGHRS and CDR2 as YFSETQ. V lost 2 bases and J 4 bases, leaving 10 bases between the germline ends. The CDR3: CASSLQDRKNIQYF. The DNA of the CDR3 is TGCGCCAGCAGCTTACAGGACAGAAAAAACATTCAGTACTTC. The full variable domain, rest sourced from reference TRBV5-1 and TRBJ2-4, is KAGVTQTPRYLIKTRGQQVTLSCSPISGHRSVSWYQQTPGQGLQFLFEYFSETQRNKGNFPGRFSGRQFSNSRSEMNVSTLELGDSALYLCASSLQDRKNIQYFGAGTRLSVL.

The rearrangement uses TRBV10-3 and TRBJ2-3; D is ambiguous. With 4 bases removed from V and 2 bases from J, the gap between germline ends came to 7 bases. The germline V gene has CDR1 ENHRY and CDR2 SYGVKD. CDR3 length: 13 amino acids. CDR3 nucleotide sequence: TGTGCCATCAGTGGTGGCCTCACAGATACGCAGTATTTT. Translated, it gives CAISGGLTDTQYF.

This clone was observed a handful of times. This chain joins TRBV6-1 and TRBJ2-7, with 7 bases matching TRBD1. Per germline, CDR1 MNHNS and CDR2 SASEGT. With V trimmed by 6 bases and J by 2 bases, 10 bases remained unmatched. The CDR3 is 15 residues long. CDR3 sequence reads: CASSGRETGTYEQYF. As DNA, the CDR3 is TGTGCCAGCAGCGGTAGGGAGACAGGGACCTACGAGCAGTACTTC.

This chain uses TRBV7-9 with TRBJ1-3, with D possibly being TRBD1 (6 bases). The CDR3 loop spans 17 amino acids. Between the trimmed V and J ends, which lost 3 bases and 3 bases, there was a span of 18 bases. Germline CDR1 SEHNR, CDR2 FQNEAQ (reference sequence). The CDR3 bases are TGTGCCAGCAGCTTTGGACAGAGCGGTCCCATTGGAAACACCATATATTTT. It codes for CASSFGQSGPIGNTIYF.

J is TRBJ2-3 and V is TRBV2; TRBD1 agrees at 7 bases. The CDR3 loop spans 14 amino acids. V dropped 6 bases and J dropped 1; count of bases not matched to a gene: 4. Germline-derived CDR1 and CDR2 are SNHLY and FYNNEI. The CDR3 sequence: CASRTGFGTDTQYF. As DNA, the CDR3 is TGTGCCAGCAGGACAGGGTTTGGCACAGATACGCAGTATTTT. The whole variable domain, filled in from reference TRBV2 and TRBJ2-3, reads EPEVTQTPSHQVTQMGQEVILRCVPISNHLYFYWYRQILGQKVEFLVSFYNNEISEKSEIFDDQFSVERPDGSNFTLKIRSTKLEDSAMYFCASRTGFGTDTQYFGPGTRLTVL.

The CDR3 sequence: CANSRDKGGYGYTF. Written as DNA, the CDR3 is TGTGCCAACTCCCGGGACAAGGGGGGCTATGGCTACACCTTC. This sequence joins TRBV7-2 and TRBJ1-2; the D gene is possibly TRBD1 (6 bases). V gave up 10 bases and J gave up 4 bases, with 19 bases separating them. The CDR3 extends over 14 amino acids. CDR1 is SGHTA and CDR2 is FQGNSA in the germline V gene.

The V gene is TRBV5-1, the J gene TRBJ1-1, with unresolved D. This CDR3 spans 13 amino acids. V was cut by 1 base and J by 5 bases, with 9 bases left in between. Germline V gene lookup returns CDR1 SGHRS and CDR2 YFSETQ. CDR3 DNA sequence: TGCGCCAGCAGCTTGCTGGAGGTGACTGAAGCTTTCTTT. It encodes CASSLLEVTEAFF.

Only a few counts were recorded for this clone. This rearrangement joins TRBV18 to TRBJ1-5; D uncertain. This CDR3 is built from 17 residues. V was shortened by 2 bases and J by 2 bases, with 16 bases between the two germline ends. The germline V gene has CDR1 KGHSH and CDR2 LQKENI. CDR3 sequence (DNA): TGTGCCAGCTCACCATTTGGGCTGGATTTTGGCAATCAGCCCCAGCATTTT. Protein product: CASSPFGLDFGNQPQHF.

This clone has only a few counts. This chain connects TRBV7-6 to TRBJ1-5; 7 nucleotides match TRBD1. The junction had 8 bases not matched to a gene; V was cut back by 4 bases and J by 5 bases. CDR3 size: 15 residues. In germline, CDR1 is SGHVS, CDR2 FNYEAQ. The CDR3 region has the DNA TGTGCCAGCAGCTCACAACCGACAGGGTATCAGCCCCAGCATTTT. It encodes CASSSQPTGYQPQHF.

V and J are TRBV7-8 and TRBJ2-6, with 7 positions matching TRBD1. The CDR3 runs to 17 residues. After removal of 6 bases from V and 1 base from J, the junction contained 9 bases not matched to a gene. Germline CDR1 reads SGHVS; CDR2 reads FQNEAQ. CDR3 sequence reads: CASRHAGGVSGANVLTF. The CDR3 nucleotides read TGTGCCAGCAGGCATGCAGGGGGAGTGTCTGGGGCCAACGTCCTGACTTTC.

This clone occurred a few times. The chain recombines TRBV5-1 with TRBJ2-5; TRBD1 matches at 9 bases. Germline trimming cut 5 bases from V and 4 bases from J; bases unmatched to any gene: 6. Germline CDR1 and CDR2: SGHRS and YFSETQ. There are 14 residues in the CDR3. The CDR3: CASSLLTGGETQYF. The DNA of the CDR3 is TGCGCCAGCAGTTTACTGACAGGGGGAGAGACCCAGTACTTC. The whole variable domain, filled in from reference TRBV5-1 and TRBJ2-5, reads KAGVTQTPRYLIKTRGQQVTLSCSPISGHRSVSWYQQTPGQGLQFLFEYFSETQRNKGNFPGRFSGRQFSNSRSEMNVSTLELGDSALYLCASSLLTGGETQYFGPGTRLLVL.

The chain is built from TRBV19 and TRBJ1-1; the D is unclear. Per germline, CDR1 LNHDA and CDR2 SQIVND (reference sequence). The CDR3 totals 14 residues. Deletions cut 2 bases from V and 2 bases from J, with 9 bases between. The CDR3 reads CASSIRADNTEAFF. CDR3 DNA: TGTGCCAGTAGTATAAGGGCGGATAACACTGAAGCTTTCTTT.

The CDR3 sequence: CASSGSGGAGTGELFF. The DNA for the CDR3 is TGTGCCAGCAGCGGCAGCGGGGGGGCCGGCACCGGGGAGCTGTTTTTT. The rearrangement uses TRBV9 and TRBJ2-2; 10 bases fit TRBD2. Per germline, CDR1 SGDLS and CDR2 YYNGEE. This CDR3 has 16 amino acids. The J segment lost 4 bases and the V segment lost 3 bases, leaving 6 bases of the junction unmatched.

V and J are TRBV29-1 and TRBJ2-5; D gene uncertain. The germline V gene has CDR1 SQVTM and CDR2 ANQGSEA. The CDR3 covers 11 residues. The V and J ends lost 7 bases and 4 bases respectively, with 10 bases between them. CDR3 nucleotides: TGCAGCGAATTCCTCGGAGAGACCCAGTACTTC. Translation gives CSEFLGETQYF.

The gene calls are TRBV6-6 and TRBJ2-7, with TRBD2 matching over 8 bases. The germline gives CDR1 MNHNY, CDR2 SVGAGI (reference sequence). This CDR3 is 14 amino acids long. V trimming: 5 bases; J trimming: 2 bases; junction bases outside the gene matches: 5. The DNA for the CDR3 is TGTGCCAGCAGTGACAGACTAGCGCCCTACGAGCAGTACTTC. Translation gives CASSDRLAPYEQYF.

This clone occurred once. The J gene is TRBJ1-1, the V gene TRBV7-3, with D perhaps TRBD1 (5 bases). Trimming took 5 bases from V and 1 from J, leaving 14 bases between them. Germline V gene lookup returns CDR1 SGHTA and CDR2 FQGTGA. This CDR3 is 15 amino acids long. In DNA form, the CDR3 reads TGTGCCAGCAGCCCGACAGACCGACCGAACACTGAAGCTTTCTTT. It codes for CASSPTDRPNTEAFF.

The DNA of the CDR3 is TGTGCCACCAGCAGAGCAGGGATTGGGGCCAACGTCCTGACTTTC. It translates to CATSRAGIGANVLTF. This sequence joins TRBV15 and TRBJ2-6; D possibly corresponds to TRBD1 (5 bases). The germline V gene has CDR1 LNHNV and CDR2 YYDKDF (reference sequence). There are 15 residues in the CDR3. The V end lost 1 base, the J end lost 3 bases, and 7 bases lay between the germline ends.

This chain connects TRBV6-6 to TRBJ1-1, with D maybe TRBD1 (6 bases). Deletions cut 8 bases from V and 5 bases from J, with 15 bases between. CDR1 and CDR2 (germline): MNHNY, SVGAGI (reference sequence). This CDR3 is 13 amino acids long. The CDR3 loop reads CASGAGAGTEAFF. The CDR3 DNA is TGTGCCAGCGGGGCGGGGGCTGGGACTGAAGCTTTCTTT.